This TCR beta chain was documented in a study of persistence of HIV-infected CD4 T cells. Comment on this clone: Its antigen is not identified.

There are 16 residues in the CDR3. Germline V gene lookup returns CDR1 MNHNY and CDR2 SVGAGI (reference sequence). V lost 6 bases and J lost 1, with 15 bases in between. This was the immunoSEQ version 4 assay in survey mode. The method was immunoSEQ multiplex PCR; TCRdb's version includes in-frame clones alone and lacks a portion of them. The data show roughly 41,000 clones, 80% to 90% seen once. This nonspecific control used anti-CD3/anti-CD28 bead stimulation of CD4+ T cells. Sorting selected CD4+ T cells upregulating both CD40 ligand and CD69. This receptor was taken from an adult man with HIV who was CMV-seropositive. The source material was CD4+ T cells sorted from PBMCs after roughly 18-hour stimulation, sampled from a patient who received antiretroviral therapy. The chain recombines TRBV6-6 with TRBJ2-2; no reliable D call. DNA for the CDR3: TGTGCCAGCAGCCTCACAAGATTTGGGAACACCGGGGAGCTGTTTTTT. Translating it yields CASSLTRFGNTGELFF.